This T cell receptor beta chain was obtained from a study of CD8 T cells in ankylosing spondylitis. Study-wide results and limits: CD8+ disease-linked clones were present at relatively low frequencies in blood. Within ankylosing spondylitis blood, a TCR beta motif made up of roughly eight highly homologous variants appeared to be characteristic.

This clonotype has only a few counts. The antigen is not known. It was by quantitative 5'-RACE with molecular barcodes that TCR beta libraries were made. Using its own MiXCR run on the 5' RACE reads, TCRdb lists one record per CDR3 protein. The data show 150,000 to 250,000 distinct CDR3 sequences, roughly 13% seen once. The clonotype comes from a male donor with ankylosing spondylitis or in good health (not recorded which). Sequencing was performed on blood, either unsorted or a sorted T cell fraction (not recorded which).

CDR3 sequence reads: CASSVNPGDGNSGANVLTF. The CDR3 DNA follows: TGTGCCAGCAGCGTGAACCCGGGCGACGGAAACTCTGGGGCCAACGTCCTGACTTTC. The chain uses TRBV9 and TRBJ2-6; no clear D gene. This CDR3 comprises 19 residues. V was pared by 2 bases and J by 0 bases, with 18 bases between. The germline gives CDR1 SGDLS, CDR2 YYNGEE.